Below, 29 T cell receptor beta chains from the same sample are listed, as sequenced in a study of control samples from healthy donors and cancer patients. Sequenced by immunoSEQ multiplex PCR; TCRdb stores in-frame clones only, minus some. This table has over 200,000 clones, roughly four fifths appearing once. The source material was PBMCs. These receptors were taken from a woman aged 60-70 years with lung cancer.

This chain connects TRBV24-1 to TRBJ2-1; TRBD1 aligns across 7 bases. J was trimmed by 7 bases and V by 2 bases; bases with no gene match: 7. The CDR3 runs 15 residues. CDR1 and CDR2 from the germline V gene are KGHDR and SFDVKD. CDR3 residues: CATSDSRDSWNEQFF. CDR3 nucleotide sequence: TGTGCCACCAGTGATTCCCGGGACAGTTGGAATGAGCAGTTCTTC.

The chain joins TRBV5-1 to TRBJ1-1; D ambiguous. Trimming pared 0 bases from V and 8 bases from J, leaving 11 bases between. Germline-derived CDR1 and CDR2 are SGHRS and YFSETQ. This CDR3 contains 13 residues. The CDR3 sequence is CASSLESGGEAFF. Written as DNA, the CDR3 is TGCGCCAGCAGCTTGGAGTCTGGCGGAGAAGCTTTCTTT. The whole variable domain, remainder taken from reference TRBV5-1 and TRBJ1-1, is KAGVTQTPRYLIKTRGQQVTLSCSPISGHRSVSWYQQTPGQGLQFLFEYFSETQRNKGNFPGRFSGRQFSNSRSEMNVSTLELGDSALYLCASSLESGGEAFFGQGTRLTVV.

The gene calls are TRBV6-5 and TRBJ2-4, with D possibly being TRBD2 (7 bases). This CDR3 has 15 amino acids. Trimming took off 7 bases at V and 3 bases at J, with 16 bases between the two ends. Germline values: CDR1 MNHEY, CDR2 SVGAGI. The CDR3 DNA reads TGTGCCAGCAATCGAGGGGGGGCCGACAAAAACATTCAGTACTTC. It codes for CASNRGGADKNIQYF.

The chain combines TRBV5-1 with TRBJ1-4; no clear D gene. Germline loops: CDR1 SGHRS, CDR2 YFSETQ. V was trimmed by 2 bases and J by 1 base, leaving 6 bases between them. The CDR3 runs 14 residues. The CDR3 loop is CASSLVGTNEKLFF. DNA of the CDR3: TGCGCCAGCAGCTTAGTCGGAACTAATGAAAAACTGTTTTTT.

This clone has a handful of counts. The rearrangement links TRBV5-3 to TRBJ1-5; TRBD1 agrees at 10 bases. TRBV5-3 belongs to the ORF category, with a function that is uncertain. Losses at the gene ends were 5 bases for V and 0 bases for J; bases not matched to a gene: 14. The CDR3 length is 19 residues. Here the CDR3 DNA reads TGTGCCAGAAGGCGCTCCGGGGACAGGGGTCTGTATAGCAATCAGCCCCAGCATTTT. This translates into CARRRSGDRGLYSNQPQHF.

This clone was found a few times. This chain joins TRBV27 and TRBJ2-7; 10 bases line up with TRBD1. Looked up from germline, CDR1 is MNHEY and CDR2 is SMNVEV (reference sequence). There are 14 residues in the CDR3. V was pared by 6 bases and J by 5 bases, with 7 bases of the junction left unmatched. CDR3 nucleotides: TGTGCCAGCAGGCCCCTGGGACAGGGGAACGAGCAGTACTTC. Protein: CASRPLGQGNEQYF.

The chain has TRBV2 and TRBJ1-5; TRBD1 agrees at 8 bases. This CDR3 has 16 amino acids. V dropped 4 bases and J dropped 3; count of bases not matched to a gene: 8. Germline-derived CDR1 and CDR2 are SNHLY and FYNNEI. CDR3 region: CASSAQGQGNNQPQHF. Here the CDR3 DNA reads TGTGCCAGCAGTGCACAAGGACAGGGAAACAATCAGCCCCAGCATTTT.

The chain has TRBV6-5 and TRBJ2-3, with 11 bases aligning to TRBD2. There are 16 residues in the CDR3. Per germline, CDR1 MNHEY and CDR2 SVGAGI. Trimming took 2 bases from V and 8 from J; bases not matched to a gene: 9. The DNA of the CDR3 is TGTGCCAGCAGTTACGGACCCGGGACTAGCGGTGGTACGCAGTATTTT. Amino acids: CASSYGPGTSGGTQYF.

The chain couples TRBV6-5 to TRBJ2-7; 10 positions match TRBD1. CDR1 MNHEY and CDR2 SVGAGI come from the germline V gene. J gave up 6 bases and V 4 bases, and 9 bases lay outside the gene matches. The CDR3 is made up of 15 amino acids. CDR3 sequence: CASSLPGQGRREQYF. The CDR3 DNA is TGTGCCAGCAGTTTGCCGGGACAGGGGAGACGCGAGCAGTACTTC.

The rearrangement uses TRBV9 and TRBJ2-5, with D possibly being TRBD2 (6 bases). CDR1 is SGDLS and CDR2 is YYNGEE in the germline V gene. V was cut by 0 bases and J by 2 bases, with 17 bases left in between. The CDR3 runs to 17 residues. As DNA, the CDR3 is TGTGCCAGCAGCGTAGGCGTCTCTAGCGTAAATCAAGAGACCCAGTACTTC. Protein: CASSVGVSSVNQETQYF.

The chain joins TRBV5-1 to TRBJ2-1, with 13 nucleotides matching TRBD2. The CDR3 spans 16 residues. Per the germline V gene, CDR1 is SGHRS and CDR2 is YFSETQ. V shed 4 bases and J 9 bases; nucleotides not matched to a gene: 10. The CDR3 DNA reads as TGCGCCAGCAGCCAGACCTTACTAGCGGGAGGGGGTGAGCAGTTCTTC. This sequence encodes CASSQTLLAGGGEQFF. Full variable domain (missing parts from reference TRBV5-1 and TRBJ2-1): KAGVTQTPRYLIKTRGQQVTLSCSPISGHRSVSWYQQTPGQGLQFLFEYFSETQRNKGNFPGRFSGRQFSNSRSEMNVSTLELGDSALYLCASSQTLLAGGGEQFFGPGTRLTVL.

This chain joins TRBV5-1 and TRBJ1-1; 7 bases line up with TRBD1. V lost 4 bases and J lost 1; bases outside the gene matches: 10. The CDR3 consists of 16 residues. The germline V gene encodes CDR1 SGHRS and CDR2 YFSETQ. The CDR3 region is CASSDPGQLTNTEAFF. CDR3 DNA sequence: TGCGCCAGCAGCGACCCGGGACAGTTGACGAACACTGAAGCTTTCTTT. The variable domain in full, completed from reference TRBV5-1 and TRBJ1-1, reads KAGVTQTPRYLIKTRGQQVTLSCSPISGHRSVSWYQQTPGQGLQFLFEYFSETQRNKGNFPGRFSGRQFSNSRSEMNVSTLELGDSALYLCASSDPGQLTNTEAFFGQGTRLTVV.

This clone has more than one count but fewer than ten. The chain recombines TRBV5-5 with TRBJ2-5; unclear D gene. This CDR3 has 14 residues. V gave up 0 bases and J gave up 1 base, with 7 bases separating them. The germline V gene encodes CDR1 SGHKS and CDR2 YYEKEE (reference sequence). The CDR3 region has the DNA TGTGCCAGCAGCTTGGCTTACGGCCAAGAGACCCAGTACTTC. Its translation: CASSLAYGQETQYF.

The rearrangement links TRBV5-5 to TRBJ2-1, with 9 bases identical to TRBD1. There are 15 residues in the CDR3. Germline loops: CDR1 SGHKS, CDR2 YYEKEE (reference sequence). Trimming at V came to 2 bases and at J to 5 bases, leaving 5 bases not matched to a gene. CDR3 residues: CASSLGTGSNNEQFF. CDR3 sequence (DNA): TGTGCCAGCAGCTTAGGGACAGGGTCAAACAATGAGCAGTTCTTC.

The chain combines TRBV5-1 with TRBJ2-5; 8 nucleotides match TRBD2. The ends lost 4 bases at V and 5 bases at J; junction bases unmatched: 7. There are 14 residues in the CDR3. Germline lookup yields CDR1 SGHRS and CDR2 YFSETQ. The CDR3: CASSPRGGAETQYF. In nucleotides, the CDR3 is TGCGCCAGCAGCCCTCGGGGGGGCGCGGAGACCCAGTACTTC.

The J gene is TRBJ1-4, the V gene TRBV18, with D perhaps TRBD1 (5 bases). The length of the CDR3 is 16 residues. From germline, CDR1 is KGHSH and CDR2 LQKENI. The V end lost 2 bases, the J end lost 1 base, and 11 bases lay between the germline ends. The CDR3 DNA reads as TGTGCCAGCTCACCAAGGGCAGACAGAACTAATGAAAAACTGTTTTTT. Amino acid sequence: CASSPRADRTNEKLFF. Variable domain in full (rest from reference TRBV18 and TRBJ1-4): NAGVMQNPRHLVRRRGQEARLRCSPMKGHSHVYWYRQLPEEGLKFMVYLQKENIIDESGMPKERFSAEFPKEGPSILRIQQVVRGDSAAYFCASSPRADRTNEKLFFGSGTQLSVL.

The chain couples TRBV27 to TRBJ1-5, with 7 positions matching TRBD1. Germline values: CDR1 MNHEY, CDR2 SMNVEV (reference sequence). The CDR3 totals 15 residues. V shed 3 bases, J shed 6 bases, and the junction held 8 bases outside the gene matches. The chain's CDR3 is CASSLSTGMSQPQHF. CDR3 coding DNA: TGTGCCAGCAGTTTGTCGACAGGGATGAGTCAGCCCCAGCATTTT.

In this sample, this clone turned up once. The rearrangement uses TRBV12-3 or TRBV12-4 and TRBJ1-2; 8 bases match TRBD1. This CDR3 has 13 residues. The trim removed 6 bases at V and 2 bases at J, leaving 2 bases unmatched. The CDR3 region is CASRRDRNYGYTF. CDR3 DNA sequence: TGTGCCAGCAGGAGGGACAGGAACTATGGCTACACCTTC.

The chain employs TRBV6-6 and TRBJ2-1, with TRBD2 matching 9 bases. Germline V gene lookup returns CDR1 MNHNY and CDR2 SVGAGI (reference sequence). Losses at the gene ends were 6 bases for V and 6 bases for J; bases not matched to a gene: 6. The CDR3 spans 14 residues. The CDR3 protein is CASSPAGGINEQFF. The CDR3, as DNA: TGTGCCAGCAGCCCAGCGGGGGGTATCAATGAGCAGTTCTTC.

V and J are TRBV27 and TRBJ2-2, with TRBD1 matching over 10 bases. V trimming: 6 bases; J trimming: 2 bases; junction bases outside the gene matches: 9. Germline CDR1 is MNHEY and CDR2 is SMNVEV (reference sequence). The CDR3 is 17 amino acids. The chain's CDR3 is CASSDPTGGYNTGELFF. In DNA, the CDR3 is TGTGCCAGCAGCGACCCGACAGGGGGCTACAACACCGGGGAGCTGTTTTTT.

V gene TRBV30 combines with J gene TRBJ2-7; 13 bases match TRBD2. Germline V gene data show CDR1 as GTSNPN and CDR2 as SVGIG (reference sequence). J gave up 0 bases and V 7 bases, and 3 bases lay outside the gene matches. This CDR3 has 14 amino acids. The CDR3: CASRTSGSSYEQYF. CDR3 in DNA: TGTGCCTCCCGGACTAGCGGGAGCTCCTACGAGCAGTACTTC. The full variable domain, its missing parts supplied by reference TRBV30 and TRBJ2-7, is SQTIHQWPATLVQPVGSPLSLECTVEGTSNPNLYWYRQAAGRGLQLLFYSVGIGQISSEVPQNLSASRPQDRQFILSSKKLLLSDSGFYLCASRTSGSSYEQYFGPGTRLTVT.

V is TRBV3-1 (or the pseudogene TRBV3-2) and J is TRBJ2-7; D uncertain. Germline lookup yields CDR1 LGHDT and CDR2 YNNKEL (reference sequence). This CDR3 has 15 residues. Trimming shortened V by 0 bases and J by 1 base, and 10 bases separated the two germline ends. CDR3 DNA sequence: TGTGCCAGCAGCCAAGATATATCAGGATCCTACGAGCAGTACTTC. It is translated as CASSQDISGSYEQYF.

This chain links TRBV7-9 with TRBJ2-1; a weak D match, TRBD1 (6 bases). The CDR3 runs 16 residues. Trimming shortened V by 5 bases and J by 8 bases, and 22 bases separated the two germline ends. In germline, CDR1 is SEHNR, CDR2 FQNEAQ (reference sequence). The CDR3 sequence is CASSTFHRASFHEQFF. As DNA, the CDR3 is TGTGCCAGCAGCACCTTCCACAGGGCGAGCTTTCATGAGCAGTTCTTC.

The chain employs TRBV7-5 and TRBJ2-7; the tabulated D call, TRBD1, remains unverified against the DNA. TRBV7-5 corresponds to a pseudogene. The CDR3 loop spans 16 amino acids. In DNA form, the CDR3 reads TGTGTCAGAAGCGGAGACAGGGGGCCAATGGGTTGCGAGCAGTACTTC. It yields the protein CVRSGDRGPMGCEQYF.

The CDR3 loop reads CASSKDGGYNEQFF. CDR3 bases: TGTGCCAGCAGCAAAGATGGGGGCTACAATGAGCAGTTCTTC. This chain links TRBV21-1 with TRBJ2-1. TRBV21-1 is described as a pseudogene. This CDR3 comprises 14 residues.

Notes on this clone: Other DNA sequences from this sample encode an identical CDR3 as well. The gene calls are TRBV18 and TRBJ1-1, with 7 bases fitting TRBD1. Per the germline V gene, CDR1 is KGHSH and CDR2 is LQKENI. V gave up 3 bases and J gave up 0 bases; unmatched junction bases: 1. The CDR3 runs to 14 residues. This CDR3 reads CASSPGQLNTEAFF. DNA of the CDR3: TGTGCCAGCTCACCGGGACAGTTGAACACTGAAGCTTTCTTT.

This clone was seen once. At the DNA level, this CDR3 is encoded by other sequences in the same sample as well. V gene TRBV5-1 combines with J gene TRBJ1-2, with D maybe TRBD1 (6 bases). Trimming took off 0 bases at V and 8 bases at J, with 14 bases between the two ends. The CDR3 covers 14 residues. CDR1 and CDR2 from the germline V gene are SGHRS and YFSETQ. The CDR3 loop is CASSLAGAGEGYTF. The CDR3 DNA is TGCGCCAGCAGCTTGGCCGGGGCAGGGGAAGGCTACACCTTC.

The chain recombines TRBV28 with TRBJ1-6; D uncertain. Looked up from germline, CDR1 is MDHEN and CDR2 is SYDVKM. This CDR3 is built from 15 residues. Trimming removed 2 bases at V and 4 bases at J, with 9 bases between. Here the CDR3 reads CASSLREVYNSPLHF. The CDR3 DNA sequence: TGTGCCAGCAGTTTACGGGAGGTATATAATTCACCCCTCCACTTT.

The chain links TRBV6-4 to TRBJ1-4; TRBD1 is a possible D gene (5 bases). V lost 3 bases and J 3 bases, leaving 11 bases between the germline ends. Germline CDR1 is MRHNA and CDR2 is SNTAGT. CDR3 length: 15 amino acids. The CDR3 DNA sequence: TGTGCCAGCAGTGATGGGGGGAATGCTAATGAAAAACTGTTTTTT. As protein: CASSDGGNANEKLFF.